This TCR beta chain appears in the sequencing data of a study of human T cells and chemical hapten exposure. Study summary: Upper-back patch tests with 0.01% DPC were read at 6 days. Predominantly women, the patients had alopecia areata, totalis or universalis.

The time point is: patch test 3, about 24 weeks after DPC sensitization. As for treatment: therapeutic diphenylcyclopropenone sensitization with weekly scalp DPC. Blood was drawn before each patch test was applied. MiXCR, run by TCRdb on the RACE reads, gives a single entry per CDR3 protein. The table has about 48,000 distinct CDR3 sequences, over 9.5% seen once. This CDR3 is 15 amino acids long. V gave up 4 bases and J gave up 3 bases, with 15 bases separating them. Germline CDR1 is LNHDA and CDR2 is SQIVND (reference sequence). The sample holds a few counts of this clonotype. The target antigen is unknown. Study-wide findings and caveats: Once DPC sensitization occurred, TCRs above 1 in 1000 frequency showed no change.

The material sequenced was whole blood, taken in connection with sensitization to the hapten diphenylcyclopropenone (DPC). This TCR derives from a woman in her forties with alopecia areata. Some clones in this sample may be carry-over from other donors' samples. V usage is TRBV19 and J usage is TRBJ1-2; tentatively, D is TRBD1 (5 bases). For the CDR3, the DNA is TGTGCCAGTAGTAGGGACGCGGGAGACGACTATGGCTACACCTTC. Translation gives CASSRDAGDDYGYTF.